Following are 25 T cell receptor beta chains from one sample sequenced in a study of T cell clones after liver transplantation. TCRdb's copy holds only in-frame clones and misses some; the assay was immunoSEQ multiplex PCR. Of 60,000 or so clones in the sample, 65% to 75% were seen once. Material: CD4+ T cells from blood, obtained before liver transplant. The receptors shown here come from a human donor who received a liver transplant.

The chain employs TRBV9 and TRBJ2-2, with a possible D match to TRBD1 (5 bases). The V gene lost 0 bases and the J gene lost 0 bases, with 12 bases spanning the gap. The CDR3 has 17 amino acids. In germline, CDR1 is SGDLS, CDR2 YYNGEE. As DNA, the CDR3 is TGTGCCAGCAGCGTAGGGGGCTCGCCGTCGAACACCGGGGAGCTGTTTTTT. Its protein product is CASSVGGSPSNTGELFF.

The chain recombines TRBV2 with TRBJ2-7; D is perhaps TRBD1 (6 bases). The length of the CDR3 is 16 residues. Trimming took off 5 bases at V and 5 bases at J, with 22 bases between the two ends. Looked up from germline, CDR1 is SNHLY and CDR2 is FYNNEI. CDR3 in DNA: TGTGCCAGCAGTCCGCCACGGCGCGACAGGCGCGACGAGCAGTACTTC. It codes for CASSPPRRDRRDEQYF.

The chain carries TRBV19 and TRBJ1-3; possible D gene TRBD1, 6 bases. Trimming removed 5 bases at V and 0 bases at J, with 8 bases between. Per the germline V gene, CDR1 is LNHDA and CDR2 is SQIVND (reference sequence). CDR3 size: 14 residues. The CDR3 nucleotides read TGTGCCAGTAGTGACAGGAGCTCTGGAAACACCATATATTTT. Amino acid sequence: CASSDRSSGNTIYF.

V gene TRBV10-3 combines with J gene TRBJ2-7, with 14 positions matching TRBD2. The CDR3 consists of 17 residues. The V and J ends lost 6 bases and 0 bases, in that order; junction bases with no gene match: 7. Germline CDR1 reads ENHRY; CDR2 reads SYGVKD. CDR3 sequence (DNA): TGTGCCATCAGGGCCGGGACTAGCGGGGGCCTCTCCTACGAGCAGTACTTC. It encodes CAIRAGTSGGLSYEQYF.

V gene TRBV5-4 combines with J gene TRBJ1-4, with 8 positions matching TRBD1. Germline V lookup: CDR1 SGHNT, CDR2 YYREEE (reference sequence). CDR3 length equals 16 residues. V was pared by 5 bases and J by 3 bases, with 9 bases of the junction left unmatched. The DNA for the CDR3 is TGTGCCAGCAGTTCCGACAGGGGAGGACCTAATGAAAAACTGTTTTTT. Protein product: CASSSDRGGPNEKLFF.

This chain uses TRBV2 with TRBJ2-7, with 10 bases matching TRBD2. Germline-derived CDR1 and CDR2 are SNHLY and FYNNEI. This CDR3 is 14 amino acids long. With V trimmed by 6 bases and J by 7 bases, 9 bases remained unmatched. The CDR3 sequence is CASRVAGGQGEQYF. The CDR3 nucleotides read TGTGCCAGCAGAGTAGCGGGGGGCCAGGGGGAGCAGTACTTC.

The rearrangement links TRBV15 to TRBJ2-7; the match to TRBD2 covers 10 bases. Germline CDR1 is LNHNV and CDR2 is YYDKDF (reference sequence). The CDR3 runs 14 residues. J was trimmed by 5 bases and V by 3 bases; bases with no gene match: 4. The CDR3 DNA reads as TGTGCCACCAGCAGGGGACTAGCGCAGGACGAGCAGTACTTC. As protein: CATSRGLAQDEQYF.

The rearrangement links TRBV7-9 to TRBJ1-1; 7 positions match TRBD1. The CDR3 extends over 13 amino acids. The V and J ends lost 5 bases and 4 bases, in that order; junction bases with no gene match: 4. The germline V gene has CDR1 SEHNR and CDR2 FQNEAQ (reference sequence). Here the CDR3 reads CASSRQGFTEAFF. The CDR3 nucleotides are TGTGCCAGCAGCAGACAGGGATTCACTGAAGCTTTCTTT.

This clone was detected only a few times. The rearrangement uses TRBV5-4 and TRBJ1-6; tentatively, D is TRBD1 (6 bases). Germline assignment: CDR1 SGHNT and CDR2 YYREEE (reference sequence). The germline V and J ends were trimmed by 4 bases and 9 bases, with 17 bases remaining between them. The CDR3 runs 15 residues. The CDR3 nucleotides read TGTGCCAGCAGCCCGGACCAGGGGAGAGGTTCACCCCTCCACTTT. Amino acids: CASSPDQGRGSPLHF.

This chain joins TRBV7-2 and TRBJ2-7; 7 bases are a match to TRBD2. V trimming: 4 bases; J trimming: 3 bases; junction bases outside the gene matches: 9. Germline V gene lookup returns CDR1 SGHTA and CDR2 FQGNSA. The CDR3 spans 15 residues. CDR3: CASSSLGAGVYEQYF. The CDR3 region has the DNA TGTGCCAGCAGCTCCCTCGGGGCGGGGGTCTACGAGCAGTACTTC.

This clone was detected only a few times. V usage is TRBV2 and J usage is TRBJ1-1; TRBD1 matches at 7 bases. The junction had 7 bases not matched to a gene; V was cut back by 4 bases and J by 8 bases. The CDR3 consists of 13 residues. Germline V gene lookup returns CDR1 SNHLY and CDR2 FYNNEI. The CDR3 sequence: CASSVQGTAEAFF. CDR3 DNA: TGTGCCAGCAGTGTTCAGGGGACAGCCGAAGCTTTCTTT.

This clone was detected only a few times. The rearrangement links TRBV19 to TRBJ1-1; perhaps TRBD1 as D (6 bases). This CDR3 spans 14 amino acids. The V end was cut by 7 bases, the J end by 1 base, with 13 bases between. Looked up from germline, CDR1 is LNHDA and CDR2 is SQIVND (reference sequence). For the CDR3, the DNA is TGTGCCAGTAAACAGGGCCGTTCGAACACTGAAGCTTTCTTT. It yields the protein CASKQGRSNTEAFF.

The chain uses TRBV21-1 and TRBJ1-2; the table's TRBD1 call for D was not verified on the DNA. TRBV21-1 is described as a pseudogene. The CDR3 runs to 12 residues. CDR3 amino acids: CASRDSPYGYTF. Here the CDR3 DNA reads TGTGCCAGCAGGGACAGTCCCTATGGCTACACCTTC.

This clone was picked up a small number of times. The chain links TRBV28 to TRBJ1-5; D remains unclear. The CDR3 has 14 amino acids. Germline V CDR1 and CDR2: MDHEN, SYDVKM. V was clipped by 0 bases and J by 5 bases, with 8 bases between them. CDR3 coding DNA: TGTGCCAGCAGTTTATGGCAGGCAGATCAGCCCCAGCATTTT. It yields the protein CASSLWQADQPQHF.

The V call is TRBV25-1, the J call TRBJ1-6, with 7 bases lining up with TRBD1. Trimming cost V 2 bases and J 12 bases; bases outside gene matches: 10. The germline V gene has CDR1 MGHDK and CDR2 SYGVNS. The CDR3 is 15 residues long. The DNA for the CDR3 is TGTGCCAGCAGTGAACCAAGCAGACAGGGCCTACCCCTCCACTTT. It encodes CASSEPSRQGLPLHF.

This chain joins TRBV2 and TRBJ2-7; TRBD1 is a possible D gene (9 bases). CDR1 and CDR2 (germline): SNHLY, FYNNEI. Trimming left V 8 bases short and J 1 base short, with 15 bases between. The CDR3 is 14 amino acids. The CDR3 loop is CASRGGTGSYEQYF. DNA of the CDR3: TGTGCCAGCCGGGGGGGGACAGGGTCCTACGAGCAGTACTTC.

The sample holds a few counts of this clone. The chain is built from TRBV7-9 and TRBJ1-2; 9 positions agree with TRBD1. The CDR3 loop spans 16 amino acids. Germline V gene sequence: CDR1 SEHNR, CDR2 FQNEAQ (reference sequence). The ends lost 4 bases at V and 1 base at J; junction bases unmatched: 7. Here the CDR3 reads CASSSGTGGVNYGYTF. The CDR3 DNA reads as TGTGCCAGCAGCTCGGGAACAGGGGGCGTTAACTATGGCTACACCTTC.

This clone was recorded a few times. The chain has TRBV18 and TRBJ1-4, with D perhaps matching TRBD1 (5 bases). V was shortened by 5 bases and J by 8 bases, with 12 bases between the two germline ends. The CDR3 runs 13 residues. Germline-derived CDR1 and CDR2 are KGHSH and LQKENI. The CDR3 is CASSKGRDEKLFF. CDR3 nucleotide sequence: TGTGCCAGCTCAAAAGGGAGGGACGAAAAACTGTTTTTT.

This clone was seen a handful of times. V usage is TRBV20-1 and J usage is TRBJ2-1; D is unclear. The CDR3 runs 11 residues. Germline-derived CDR1 and CDR2 are DFQATT and SNEGSKA (reference sequence). V lost 4 bases and J lost 7, with 8 bases in between. CDR3 sequence: CSAKYQNEQFF. CDR3 coding DNA: TGCAGTGCTAAGTATCAGAATGAGCAGTTCTTC.

V gene TRBV7-6 combines with J gene TRBJ2-2; 8 bases fit TRBD2. Germline CDR1 is SGHVS and CDR2 is FNYEAQ. V gave up 1 base and J gave up 1 base; unmatched junction bases: 2. CDR3 length: 16 amino acids. In nucleotides, the CDR3 is TGTGCCAGCAGCTTAGTGGCGGGGGGGAACACCGGGGAGCTGTTTTTT. Translating gives CASSLVAGGNTGELFF.

This clone was found many times. The chain carries TRBV9 and TRBJ2-3, with 7 positions matching TRBD1. This CDR3 is built from 18 residues. Germline loops: CDR1 SGDLS, CDR2 YYNGEE. The trim removed 6 bases at V and 6 bases at J, leaving 22 bases unmatched. In nucleotides, the CDR3 is TGTGCCAGCATCATCCGACCATACAGGGGTCCAACCAGGGATACGCAGTATTTT. Protein product: CASIIRPYRGPTRDTQYF.

This clone has a single count. V and J are TRBV11-3 and TRBJ1-5; D is undetermined. V shed 7 bases and J shed 3 bases, with 16 bases lying between them. Germline CDR1 SGHNT, CDR2 YENEEA. The CDR3 is made up of 15 amino acids. The CDR3 sequence: CASIGGRWVNQPQHF. In DNA, the CDR3 is TGTGCCAGCATTGGTGGGAGGTGGGTCAATCAGCCCCAGCATTTT.

J is TRBJ2-4 and V is TRBV5-1; D is possibly TRBD2 (7 bases). In germline, CDR1 is SGHRS, CDR2 YFSETQ. V gave up 4 bases and J gave up 1 base, with 15 bases separating them. CDR3 length: 16 amino acids. The CDR3 protein is CASSDPGGEAKNIQYF. CDR3 coding DNA: TGCGCCAGCAGCGACCCGGGGGGCGAGGCCAAAAACATTCAGTACTTC.

The rearrangement links TRBV13 to TRBJ2-7; 9 bases fit TRBD2. V shed 6 bases, J shed 0 bases, and the junction held 3 bases outside the gene matches. The CDR3 runs to 14 residues. Germline assignment: CDR1 PRHDT and CDR2 FYEKMQ (reference sequence). Here the CDR3 DNA reads TGTGCCAGCAGGCGGGGGGGCCGCTCCTACGAGCAGTACTTC. Residues: CASRRGGRSYEQYF.

Only one count was recorded for this clone. This chain joins TRBV2 and TRBJ1-2, with 8 bases fitting TRBD1. V lost 6 bases, J lost 5 bases, and 5 bases stayed unmatched. Germline CDR1 and CDR2: SNHLY and FYNNEI. The CDR3 is 13 residues long. The CDR3 loop is CASRGQAEYGYTF. In DNA, the CDR3 is TGTGCCAGCAGGGGACAGGCCGAGTATGGCTACACCTTC.